The following is a T cell receptor beta chain sequence with its context. In patients aged 18 to 65, hyperthyroidism was newly diagnosed, with duration under 2 months. Germline CDR1 MGHDK, CDR2 SYGVNS. The CDR3 spans 13 residues. Trimming removed 3 bases from V and 5 bases from J, with 10 bases in between. RNA transcripts were the template for amplifying TCR beta CDR3 regions. The HTBI primer set was used in a first-round RT-PCR of the TCR CDR3. A single record per CDR3 protein comes from TCRdb applying MiXCR to the multiplex PCR reads. The sample holds 300,000 or so distinct CDR3 sequences, under 25% seen once. The data stem from a study of T cells in Graves' hyperthyroidism and ophthalmopathy.

The V and J genes are TRBV25-1 and TRBJ2-5; TRBD2 might be the D (6 bases). The sequence was obtained from a woman between 50 and 59 years old with Graves' hyperthyroidism. Sequencing input: blood. The CDR3: CASSDGGRETQYF. The DNA of the CDR3 is TGTGCCAGCAGTGACGGGGGTAGGGAGACCCAGTACTTC.